This T cell receptor beta chain came from a study of T-cell memory formation after mild COVID-19. Overall study: TCR clusters were mostly donor specific. The study, taken as a whole, reports: Memory sampled before infection contained some responding clones, suggesting cross-reactive memory joined.

Turning to this clonotype: Its target is not known.

The J segment lost 4 bases and the V segment lost 1 base, leaving 6 bases of the junction unmatched. Germline V gene data show CDR1 as SGHDT and CDR2 as YYEEEE. This CDR3 has 15 residues. UMIs and sample barcodes were carried by the TCR alpha and TCR beta cDNA libraries that 5'RACE produced using constant-segment primers. Via MiXCR, TCRdb re-called the 5' RACE reads, giving one row per CDR3 protein. The repertoire holds 400,000 to 500,000 distinct CDR3 sequences, with roughly a quarter as singletons. The sequenced material came from PBMCs or a T cell subset sorted from them (not recorded which). This chain uses TRBV5-6 with TRBJ2-5; 8 positions match TRBD1. The TCR comes from an adult woman who had mild COVID-19 (a few samples of this study predate the infection). Cell type and time point are not known. The CDR3: CASSLLGQEAETQYF. Here the CDR3 DNA reads TGTGCCAGCAGCTTGTTGGGACAGGAGGCAGAGACCCAGTACTTC.